This T cell receptor (beta chain) was captured in a study of vaccination effects on CD4 cells after COVID-19. A few counts support this clone. Its antigen is not known. Sequencing used immunoSEQ multiplex PCR; TCRdb keeps in-frame clones, though not all of them. The sample shows 45,000 to 70,000 clones, more than 65% of them seen only once. Trimming took 4 bases from V and 6 from J; bases not matched to a gene: 9. The CDR3 covers 16 residues. CDR1 is LGHNA and CDR2 is YNFKEQ in the germline V gene. Antigen-specific CD4+ T cells were first expanded with viral peptide pools by the ViraFEST assay and only then sequenced. The culture ran for approximately nine days before CD4+ T cells were isolated. PCR confirmed that the person was infected with SARS-CoV-2 between March and December 2020.

The rearrangement joins TRBV4-2 to TRBJ2-3; 11 bases are shared with TRBD2. The clonotype originates from a human donor who had a prior SARS-CoV-2 infection. Sequenced here: CD4+ T cells from PBMCs cultured with HIV peptides, sampled before COVID-19 vaccination. Subset of the sample: HIV-1 Nef peptide pool negative control/reference culture. The CDR3 sequence: CASSPLLAGEGDTQYF. The CDR3 bases are TGTGCCAGCAGCCCGTTACTAGCGGGAGAGGGTGATACGCAGTATTTT.